Presented here are 19 T cell receptor beta chains from one specimen sequenced in a study of cytomegalovirus exposure and HLA in healthy donors. Vbeta (60) and Jbeta (13) primers were used in the PCR. The repertoire was sequenced with immunoSEQ multiplex PCR; TCRdb's copy has only in-frame clones and lacks some. The sample yields some 170,000 clones, about four fifths seen once. Input material: PBMCs. The receptor source for this set is a female donor in good health and CMV-seronegative.

V and J are TRBV19 and TRBJ2-1; D is perhaps TRBD2 (6 bases). CDR1 is LNHDA, CDR2 SQIVND, per germline (reference sequence). The CDR3 extends over 15 amino acids. Trimming cost V 9 bases and J 2 bases, with 17 bases left between them. In nucleotides, the CDR3 is TGTGCCAGCACTATAGGCGGGGCCCCCTACAATGAGCAGTTCTTC. Translation gives CASTIGGAPYNEQFF.

The chain employs TRBV28 and TRBJ1-3; 8 bases are shared with TRBD1. V lost 4 bases and J lost 0; bases outside the gene matches: 5. The CDR3 totals 16 residues. CDR1 and CDR2 (germline): MDHEN, SYDVKM. This chain's CDR3 is CASSSPRGLSGNTIYF. In DNA, the CDR3 is TGTGCCAGCAGTTCACCCAGGGGGCTCTCTGGAAACACCATATATTTT.

V is TRBV6-1 and J is TRBJ2-3; TRBD1 aligns across 10 bases. Trimming at V came to 6 bases and at J to 4 bases, leaving 7 bases not matched to a gene. Germline lookup yields CDR1 MNHNS and CDR2 SASEGT. The CDR3 loop spans 15 amino acids. The CDR3 loop reads CASSEWDRGADTQYF. CDR3 coding DNA: TGTGCCAGCAGCGAATGGGACAGGGGTGCAGATACGCAGTATTTT.

The chain has TRBV11-3 and TRBJ1-6, with TRBD1 matching 8 bases. The CDR3 runs to 17 residues. The germline gives CDR1 SGHNT, CDR2 YENEEA. Trimming removed 4 bases from V and 7 bases from J; junction bases left unmatched: 12. For the CDR3, the DNA is TGTGCCAGCAGCTCCCCGCAGGGGGCTTTTCCGAATTCACCCCTCCACTTT. Translating gives CASSSPQGAFPNSPLHF.

CDR3 DNA sequence: TGTGCCAGCAGCTTTGAGGTGACAGGAGAGACCCAGTACTTC. It codes for CASSFEVTGETQYF. The V gene is TRBV5-8, the J gene TRBJ2-5; D perhaps matches TRBD1 (6 bases). CDR1 is SGHTS, CDR2 YDEGEE, per germline. CDR3 length: 14 amino acids. Trimming left V 2 bases short and J 4 bases short, with 12 bases between.

The chain couples TRBV27 to TRBJ2-1; TRBD1 matches at 9 bases. CDR1 MNHEY and CDR2 SMNVEV come from the germline V gene (reference sequence). V lost 6 bases, J lost 6 bases, and 9 bases stayed unmatched. The CDR3 contains 15 residues. The CDR3 here is CASRVGTGFPNEQFF. The CDR3 nucleotides are TGTGCCAGCAGAGTCGGGACAGGGTTCCCCAATGAGCAGTTCTTC.

The DNA of the CDR3 is TGTGCCAGCAGTCCGGGACAGGGTTGGGGCTACACCTTC. Translating gives CASSPGQGWGYTF. The V call is TRBV2, the J call TRBJ1-2, with 9 positions matching TRBD1. V was pared by 5 bases and J by 8 bases, with 6 bases of the junction left unmatched. Per germline, CDR1 SNHLY and CDR2 FYNNEI. The CDR3 sequence is 13 residues long. Supplemented by reference TRBV2 and TRBJ1-2, the full variable domain reads EPEVTQTPSHQVTQMGQEVILRCVPISNHLYFYWYRQILGQKVEFLVSFYNNEISEKSEIFDDQFSVERPDGSNFTLKIRSTKLEDSAMYFCASSPGQGWGYTFGSGTRLTVV.

The rearrangement links TRBV10-3 to TRBJ1-2; 8 bases map to TRBD1. Looked up from germline, CDR1 is ENHRY and CDR2 is SYGVKD. The CDR3 length is 15 residues. The trim removed 0 bases at V and 1 base at J, leaving 1 base unmatched. In nucleotides, the CDR3 is TGTGCCATCAGTGAGTCTGGACAGGGTAACTATGGCTACACCTTC. The encoded protein is CAISESGQGNYGYTF.

With respect to this clone: One end of the junction varies from germline; a read error may be responsible. At the DNA level, this CDR3 is encoded by other sequences in the same sample as well. The chain uses TRBV7-9 and TRBJ1-1, with no clear D. The CDR3 is 13 residues long. Germline assignment: CDR1 SEHNR and CDR2 FQNEAQ (reference sequence). The CDR3 sequence is CASSLGGGTEAFF. The CDR3 DNA sequence: TGTGCCAGCAGTTTAGGAGGAGGGACTGAAGCTTTCTTT.

This rearrangement joins TRBV20-1 to TRBJ1-5; D unresolved. Germline lookup yields CDR1 DFQATT and CDR2 SNEGSKA (reference sequence). This CDR3 comprises 11 residues. V lost 0 bases, J lost 11 bases, and 8 bases lay in between. CDR3 bases: TGCAGTGCTAGAGAACTGGAGGCCCAGCATTTT. Protein: CSARELEAQHF.

The V and J genes are TRBV5-4 and TRBJ2-7; 12 bases are a match to TRBD2. CDR3 length: 15 residues. V shed 3 bases, J shed 3 bases, and the junction held 4 bases outside the gene matches. The germline V gene encodes CDR1 SGHNT and CDR2 YYREEE (reference sequence). CDR3 sequence (DNA): TGTGCCAGCAGCTCTCCGACTAGCGGGGGCTACGAGCAGTACTTC. Translation: CASSSPTSGGYEQYF.

The chain is built from TRBV9 and TRBJ2-7, with D uncertain. Germline V gene lookup returns CDR1 SGDLS and CDR2 YYNGEE. V dropped 4 bases and J dropped 6 bases, with 14 bases sitting between them. This CDR3 is 13 amino acids long. The CDR3 DNA sequence: TGTGCCAGCAGCCCACCAGGCCGTCCCGAGCAGTACTTC. Translating gives CASSPPGRPEQYF.

The V gene is TRBV30, the J gene TRBJ2-7; 7 nucleotides align to TRBD2. J was trimmed by 4 bases and V by 2 bases; bases with no gene match: 11. Germline-derived CDR1 and CDR2 are GTSNPN and SVGIG (reference sequence). The CDR3 is 15 residues long. The CDR3 reads CAWSFGGSGLYEQYF. The CDR3 nucleotides are TGTGCCTGGAGTTTCGGCGGGAGTGGTTTATACGAGCAGTACTTC.

The chain combines TRBV6-5 with TRBJ2-7; D gene unclear. Trimming took 0 bases from V and 4 from J, leaving 13 bases between them. The CDR3 length is 15 residues. Looked up from germline, CDR1 is MNHEY and CDR2 is SVGAGI. The CDR3 nucleotides read TGTGCCAGCAGTTACTCGCTGAGGTCTGGGTACGAGCAGTACTTC. Translated: CASSYSLRSGYEQYF.

The chain employs TRBV13 and TRBJ2-3; a weak D match, TRBD2 (6 bases). The CDR3 covers 12 residues. In germline, CDR1 is PRHDT, CDR2 FYEKMQ (reference sequence). With 5 bases removed from V and 10 bases from J, the gap between germline ends came to 13 bases. In DNA form, the CDR3 reads TGTGCCAGCAGCCTAACACTAGCCGCGCAGTATTTT. Translation gives CASSLTLAAQYF.

The chain couples TRBV30 to TRBJ1-4, with 7 nucleotides matching TRBD1. Germline loops: CDR1 GTSNPN, CDR2 SVGIG (reference sequence). The V segment lost 5 bases and the J segment 1 base; nucleotides outside the gene matches: 4. The CDR3 has 14 residues. CDR3 residues: CAWVHRGTNEKLFF. CDR3 coding DNA: TGTGCCTGGGTACACAGGGGAACTAATGAAAAACTGTTTTTT.

This chain joins TRBV5-1 and TRBJ2-1; 8 bases map to TRBD1. CDR3 length: 14 amino acids. With V trimmed by 4 bases and J by 8 bases, 8 bases remained unmatched. The germline CDR1 and CDR2 sequences are SGHRS and YFSETQ. CDR3 region: CASSDPQGADEQFF. CDR3 bases: TGCGCCAGCAGCGACCCCCAGGGGGCGGATGAGCAGTTCTTC.

This clone was seen only once. The chain uses TRBV5-1 and TRBJ1-6; 7 nucleotides agree with TRBD1. Germline V gene data show CDR1 as SGHRS and CDR2 as YFSETQ. CDR3 size: 16 residues. The V and J ends lost 3 bases and 7 bases, in that order; junction bases with no gene match: 10. CDR3: CASSWTGRGRNSPLHF. The DNA of the CDR3 is TGCGCCAGCAGCTGGACAGGAAGGGGAAGGAATTCACCCCTCCACTTT.

This sequence joins TRBV4-3 and TRBJ2-3; no clear D. V was clipped by 0 bases and J by 0 bases, with 10 bases between them. CDR1 and CDR2 (germline): LGHNA, YSLEER. The CDR3 sequence is 16 residues long. CDR3 residues: CASSQDVFPSTDTQYF. The CDR3 DNA reads as TGCGCCAGCAGCCAAGATGTCTTCCCTAGCACAGATACGCAGTATTTT.